Listed here are 29 T cell receptor beta chains from one sample, sequenced in a study of regulatory T cells in long-lasting Graves disease. The time point here: persistent/refractory GD, antithyroid drugs over 5 years with positive TRAb. RNA isolated from PBMCs was used to make the TCR library. Both iRepertoire HTBI primers and Arm-PCR of CDR3 regions were used to build the TCR beta libraries. One entry per CDR3 protein, called by TCRdb with MiXCR from the multiplex PCR reads. This table has 700,000 or so distinct CDR3 sequences, 25% to 35% appearing once. The specimen was peripheral blood mononuclear cells (PBMCs), collected when the disease was refractory, from a patient treated with antithyroid drugs. These receptors all stem from a female donor with Graves disease.

On this clonotype: The junction differs from germline at one of its ends, possibly a read error. V usage is TRBV29-1 and J usage is TRBJ1-1, with a tentative D call TRBD1 (5 bases). The CDR3 has 16 amino acids. Germline CDR1 and CDR2: SQVTM and ANQGSEA. The CDR3 bases are TGCGGCGTTCTCGACGGGGGTGAGGGGATGAACACTGAAGCTTTCTTT. Its translation: CGVLDGGEGMNTEAFF. Drawing the rest from reference TRBV29-1 and TRBJ1-1, the complete variable domain is SAVISQKPSRDICQRGTSLTIQCQVDSQVTMMFWYRQQPGQSLTLIATANQGSEATYESGFVIDKFPISRPNLTFSTLTVSNMSPEDSSIYLCGVLDGGEGMNTEAFFGQGTRLTVV.

This clonotype was seen a few times. The chain has TRBV19 and TRBJ2-1, with 13 bases fitting TRBD2. The V gene end was trimmed by 8 bases and the J gene end by 6 bases; junction bases not matched to a gene: 7. The germline V gene has CDR1 LNHDA and CDR2 SQIVND (reference sequence). The CDR3 covers 15 residues. The CDR3 spells CASWYGLAGANEQFF. The CDR3 bases are TGTGCCAGTTGGTATGGACTAGCGGGAGCCAATGAGCAGTTCTTC.

This chain uses TRBV5-1 with TRBJ2-5; TRBD1 matches 7 bases. Germline V CDR1 and CDR2: SGHRS, YFSETQ. This CDR3 region has 15 residues. The V gene end was trimmed by 1 base and the J gene end by 5 bases; junction bases not matched to a gene: 8. The CDR3 here is CASSLFDREGETQYF. The CDR3, as DNA: TGCGCCAGCAGCTTGTTCGACAGGGAAGGGGAGACCCAGTACTTC.

The CDR3 region has the DNA TGTGCCAGCAGTCAAGACTCCAGGGGAGGGAAGACCCAGTACTTC. Protein: CASSQDSRGGKTQYF. The chain couples TRBV7-2 to TRBJ2-5, with D tentatively TRBD2 (7 bases). This CDR3 has 15 amino acids. Germline lookup yields CDR1 SGHTA and CDR2 FQGNSA. Trimming pared 6 bases from V and 6 bases from J, leaving 20 bases between.

This clonotype was detected ten times or more. The rearrangement links TRBV20-1 to TRBJ2-7; a possible D gene is TRBD2 (6 bases). The germline gives CDR1 DFQATT, CDR2 SNEGSKA (reference sequence). V lost 0 bases and J lost 5, with 20 bases in between. This CDR3 spans 16 amino acids. The CDR3 bases are TGCAGTGCTAGAGATCTCGGACGGAGGGTTATCGACGAGCAGTACTTC. It is translated as CSARDLGRRVIDEQYF.

This clonotype appeared many times. This rearrangement joins TRBV28 to TRBJ1-1; D is unclear. CDR3 length: 13 amino acids. The germline V gene has CDR1 MDHEN and CDR2 SYDVKM. V was shortened by 7 bases and J by 4 bases, with 13 bases between the two germline ends. CDR3 sequence reads: CASKVRLLTEAFF. CDR3 DNA: TGTGCCAGCAAGGTACGGCTTCTCACTGAAGCTTTCTTT.

The count of this clonotype is one. The J gene is TRBJ1-5, the V gene TRBV19; no clear D. The CDR3 loop spans 13 amino acids. V dropped 4 bases and J dropped 3 bases, with 7 bases sitting between them. Germline CDR1 LNHDA, CDR2 SQIVND (reference sequence). In DNA form, the CDR3 reads TGTGCCAGTAGTACCCAGAACAATCAGCCCCAGCATTTT. This encodes CASSTQNNQPQHF.

The rearrangement joins TRBV5-1 to TRBJ1-2, with D perhaps TRBD1 (6 bases). Germline lookup yields CDR1 SGHRS and CDR2 YFSETQ. This CDR3 region has 18 residues. The V end was cut by 0 bases, the J end by 7 bases, with 25 bases between. In DNA form, the CDR3 reads TGCGCCAGCAGCTTGGCCTTATCAGGACAGACTTCACTCCCTGGCTACACCTTC. This translates into CASSLALSGQTSLPGYTF.

The sample holds a few counts of this clonotype. This sequence joins TRBV7-9 and TRBJ2-5; possibly TRBD1 or TRBD2 for D (5 bases each). V was trimmed by 8 bases and J by 1 base, leaving 8 bases between them. The CDR3 consists of 12 residues. The germline V gene has CDR1 SEHNR and CDR2 FQNEAQ (reference sequence). CDR3 sequence (DNA): TGTGCCAGCGGGGGTTCCCAAGAGACCCAGTACTTC. Its protein product is CASGGSQETQYF.

Many counts were recorded for this clonotype. The V and J genes are TRBV28 and TRBJ1-6; D may be TRBD1 (6 bases). Germline V gene sequence: CDR1 MDHEN, CDR2 SYDVKM. The CDR3 spans 15 residues. V shed 3 bases and J shed 7 bases, with 13 bases lying between them. The CDR3 DNA reads as TGTGCCAGCAGTTTCTCAGGGGACGTAAATTCACCCCTCCACTTT. Translated: CASSFSGDVNSPLHF.

Regarding this clonotype: A much larger clone differs from this one at a single base, so this may be a read error. V and J are TRBV12-3 or TRBV12-4 and TRBJ2-7; TRBD1 is a possible D gene (6 bases). The CDR3 runs to 14 residues. The V end was cut by 0 bases, the J end by 6 bases, with 12 bases between. The CDR3: CASSLAGGRVEQYF. CDR3 DNA sequence: TGTGCCAGCAGTTTAGCAGGGGGTCGGGTCGAGCAGTACTTC.

The V gene is TRBV7-9, the J gene TRBJ2-7; D might be TRBD1 (6 bases). V lost 5 bases, J lost 3 bases, and 14 bases lay in between. The CDR3 has 14 residues. CDR1 and CDR2 from the germline V gene are SEHNR and FQNEAQ (reference sequence). For the CDR3, the DNA is TGTGCCAGCAGCGGAGAGACAGGTCGCTACGAGCAGTACTTC. Protein product: CASSGETGRYEQYF.

This chain connects TRBV10-3 to TRBJ1-1, with D perhaps matching TRBD1 (6 bases). The CDR3 runs to 12 residues. Per the germline V gene, CDR1 is ENHRY and CDR2 is SYGVKD. V was trimmed by 10 bases and J by 3 bases, leaving 12 bases between them. CDR3 sequence: CATSGTHTEAFF. The CDR3 DNA reads as TGTGCCACTTCCGGGACACACACTGAAGCTTTCTTT.

This clonotype was counted ten times or more. The rearrangement uses TRBV15 and TRBJ1-4; D gene unclear. CDR3 length: 14 residues. Germline lookup yields CDR1 LNHNV and CDR2 YYDKDF (reference sequence). Trimming shortened V by 3 bases and J by 8 bases, and 13 bases separated the two germline ends. In nucleotides, the CDR3 is TGTGCCACCAGCAGGGGCCCGACGGAGGAAAAACTGTTTTTT. Amino acid sequence: CATSRGPTEEKLFF. The full variable domain, its missing parts supplied by reference TRBV15 and TRBJ1-4, is DAMVIQNPRYQVTQFGKPVTLSCSQTLNHNVMYWYQQKSSQAPKLLFHYYDKDFNNEADTPDNFQSRRPNTSFCFLDIRSPGLGDTAMYLCATSRGPTEEKLFFGSGTQLSVL.

Only a few counts were recorded for this clonotype. J is TRBJ2-7 and V is TRBV3-1; 10 bases are a match to TRBD1. The CDR3 is made up of 15 amino acids. Germline V gene lookup returns CDR1 LGHDT and CDR2 YNNKEL (reference sequence). V trimming: 5 bases; J trimming: 7 bases; junction bases outside the gene matches: 11. The CDR3 region is CASSLSGTGAGEQYF. Written as DNA, the CDR3 is TGTGCCAGCAGCTTATCCGGGACAGGGGCCGGTGAGCAGTACTTC.

Many counts were recorded for this clonotype. The chain combines TRBV28 with TRBJ1-2; no firm D call. Trimming took 3 bases from V and 0 from J, leaving 5 bases between them. The CDR3 sequence is 13 residues long. Germline V gene lookup returns CDR1 MDHEN and CDR2 SYDVKM. CDR3 loop: CASSLTTNYGYTF. The CDR3 DNA is TGTGCCAGCAGTTTGACAACTAACTATGGCTACACCTTC.

This rearrangement joins TRBV6-1 to TRBJ1-5; possibly TRBD1 for D (6 bases). V was trimmed by 0 bases and J by 5 bases, leaving 11 bases between them. Germline assignment: CDR1 MNHNS and CDR2 SASEGT. The CDR3 has 15 amino acids. The CDR3 region is CASSEAGGQYQPQHF. The CDR3 DNA is TGTGCCAGCAGTGAAGCGGGGGGACAATATCAGCCCCAGCATTTT.

In its sample, this clonotype was seen a few times. The chain recombines TRBV9 with TRBJ1-4; D might be TRBD1 (5 bases). Per the germline V gene, CDR1 is SGDLS and CDR2 is YYNGEE. The V and J ends lost 3 bases and 5 bases respectively, with 11 bases between them. The CDR3 runs 14 residues. CDR3 residues: CASSGGAPNEKLFF. Here the CDR3 DNA reads TGTGCCAGCAGCGGCGGGGCCCCGAATGAAAAACTGTTTTTT.

CDR3 region: CASSVERGLKPLHF. The CDR3 nucleotides are TGTGCCAGCAGCGTAGAACGGGGTCTAAAACCCCTCCACTTT. The V gene is TRBV9, the J gene TRBJ1-6; D remains unclear. The CDR3 totals 14 residues. V lost 0 bases and J 12 bases, leaving 13 bases between the germline ends. The germline V gene encodes CDR1 SGDLS and CDR2 YYNGEE.

This clonotype was recorded a few times. V is TRBV15 and J is TRBJ1-1, with D unclear. This CDR3 has 15 amino acids. Germline V lookup: CDR1 LNHNV, CDR2 YYDKDF (reference sequence). V lost 0 bases, J lost 5 bases, and 13 bases lay in between. This chain's CDR3 is CATSRDENRATEAFF. The CDR3, as DNA: TGTGCCACCAGCAGAGATGAAAACCGGGCTACTGAAGCTTTCTTT.

This clonotype has just a few counts. The chain couples TRBV19 to TRBJ2-7; 15 bases are shared with TRBD2. From germline, CDR1 is LNHDA and CDR2 SQIVND (reference sequence). The CDR3 consists of 17 residues. Trimming cost V 10 bases and J 1 base; bases outside gene matches: 11. In DNA form, the CDR3 reads TGTGCCACCCGGGGACTAGCGGGAGGAATAGGATCCTACGAGCAGTACTTC. Protein sequence: CATRGLAGGIGSYEQYF.

The V and J genes are TRBV6-1 and TRBJ2-7; 10 bases align to TRBD2. After removal of 5 bases from V and 3 bases from J, the junction contained 16 bases not matched to a gene. Germline assignment: CDR1 MNHNS and CDR2 SASEGT. This CDR3 is 18 amino acids long. CDR3 bases: TGTGCCAGCAGTCGAACGGGGGGACTAGCGTCCCAAATCTACGAGCAGTACTTC. It specifies CASSRTGGLASQIYEQYF.

The V gene is TRBV10-3, the J gene TRBJ2-7; tentative D call: TRBD1 (6 bases). The CDR3 length is 14 residues. V lost 5 bases, J lost 3 bases, and 14 bases lay in between. The V gene's germline CDR1 is ENHRY and CDR2 SYGVKD. In DNA, the CDR3 is TGTGCCATCAGTCAAGCAGGGGCTAACTACGAGCAGTACTTC. This gives the protein CAISQAGANYEQYF.

This rearrangement joins TRBV5-1 to TRBJ1-6, with TRBD1 as a possible D gene (5 bases). The V gene lost 4 bases and the J gene lost 5 bases, with 13 bases spanning the gap. The CDR3 extends over 15 amino acids. Germline values: CDR1 SGHRS, CDR2 YFSETQ. The DNA of the CDR3 is TGCGCCAGCAGCCCCGGGACGGCAGATAATTCACCCCTCCACTTT. This encodes CASSPGTADNSPLHF. The variable domain in full, with the rest retrieved from reference TRBV5-1 and TRBJ1-6, is KAGVTQTPRYLIKTRGQQVTLSCSPISGHRSVSWYQQTPGQGLQFLFEYFSETQRNKGNFPGRFSGRQFSNSRSEMNVSTLELGDSALYLCASSPGTADNSPLHFGNGTRLTVT.

A few counts support this clonotype. The CDR3 reads CASNLDRGTEAFF. CDR3 nucleotide sequence: TGTGCCAGTAACCTCGACAGGGGCACTGAAGCTTTCTTT. This chain uses TRBV19 with TRBJ1-1; 8 nucleotides match TRBD1. Germline trimming cut 7 bases from V and 4 bases from J; bases unmatched to any gene: 5. The CDR3 loop spans 13 amino acids. Looked up from germline, CDR1 is LNHDA and CDR2 is SQIVND (reference sequence).

The V call is TRBV6-1, the J call TRBJ1-3; D is unresolved. This CDR3 has 15 amino acids. Looked up from germline, CDR1 is MNHNS and CDR2 is SASEGT. Trimming took off 0 bases at V and 2 bases at J, with 8 bases between the two ends. The CDR3: CASSEARNPGNTIYF. CDR3 coding DNA: TGTGCCAGCAGTGAAGCACGGAACCCTGGAAACACCATATATTTT.

Only a few counts were recorded for this clonotype. J is TRBJ1-2 and V is TRBV13; no firm D call. Trimming cost V 0 bases and J 7 bases, with 6 bases left between them. The CDR3 sequence is 12 residues long. Looked up from germline, CDR1 is PRHDT and CDR2 is FYEKMQ (reference sequence). The CDR3 nucleotides read TGTGCCAGCAGCTTAGGTCCTTCTGGCTACACCTTC. Protein product: CASSLGPSGYTF.

This clonotype was detected a few times. The V gene is TRBV7-6, the J gene TRBJ2-7; 10 nucleotides agree with TRBD1. The CDR3 totals 15 residues. With V trimmed by 5 bases and J by 7 bases, 11 bases remained unmatched. Germline-derived CDR1 and CDR2 are SGHVS and FNYEAQ. The CDR3 DNA sequence: TGTGCCAGCAGCGGGGGACAGGGGTACTTCGAGGAGCAGTACTTC. Translated: CASSGGQGYFEEQYF.

The chain employs TRBV24-1 and TRBJ1-5, with 10 bases lining up with TRBD1. Looked up from germline, CDR1 is KGHDR and CDR2 is SFDVKD. Unmatched junction bases numbered 5, after V lost 4 bases and J lost 6 bases. This CDR3 is 15 amino acids long. CDR3 residues: CATSDRTGGSQPQHF. The CDR3 DNA follows: TGTGCCACCAGTGACAGGACAGGGGGAAGTCAGCCCCAGCATTTT.